The TCR beta chain described here comes from a study of healthy donors' naive CD4 and CD8 T cells. Each TCR library used around 500 ng of total RNA and a linear amplification protocol. As originally analysed: 5 healthy donors contributed 75,000 to 85,000 sequenced TCR alpha transcripts. TCRdb itself ran the reads through MiXCR, one entry per CDR3 protein. These V and J calls are TCRdb output, not the study's own analysis. The table records 200,000 or so distinct CDR3 sequences, about 70% of them present only once. Germline CDR1 reads KGHDR; CDR2 reads SFDVKD. After removal of 4 bases from V and 5 bases from J, the junction contained 9 bases not matched to a gene. CDR3 length: 16 amino acids.

The chain has TRBV24-1 and TRBJ2-5; 10 bases fit TRBD1. Sequencing was carried out using naive CD4+ and CD8+ T cells sorted from blood, pooled from several donors. The receptor's source is a pool of human donors in good health; the sample pools cells from several healthy donors. This CDR3 reads CATSDRRDRGLETQYF. The CDR3 bases are TGTGCCACCAGTGACCGTCGGGACAGGGGATTGGAGACCCAGTACTTC.